The rows below give T cell receptor beta chains drawn from one sample of a study of cytomegalovirus exposure and HLA in healthy donors. Measured with immunoSEQ multiplex PCR; TCRdb has only the in-frame clones, and not every one. The ten most abundant clones cover roughly 2.6% of a sample with 130,000 to 150,000 clones. The sample comprised PBMCs. The receptors stem from a middle-aged man in good health and CMV-seronegative. Each CDR3 is given without its conserved first and last residue.

TRBV7-2 ASSLRRGEGPEAF
TRBV6-6 ASSYSRHGDQPQH
TRBV6-5 ASNGSPYGYT
TRBV10-3 AISEGPPGSYEQY
TRBV6-5 ASSRDYSGANVLT
TRBV28 ATLLSGGFTGELF
TRBV18 ASIEAGGQF
TRBV14 ASSQRGVNEQF
TRBV20-1 SARAGYGYT
TRBV9 ASSLGEGEYSNQPQH
TRBV10-3 AIQGEQGGRETQY
TRBV4-2 ASSQEGTGEYGYT
TRBV7-2 ASSSAGSPLH
TRBV9 ASSVDPGSHEQY
TRBV7-9 ASSLGGVETTTN
TRBV7-9 ASSLVARGMANEKLF
TRBV27 ASSQLGAREQF
TRBV2 ASSTGGTGEQY
TRBV5-4 ASSSGQGASYNEQF
TRBV18 ASSPAQVPNTEAF
TRBV6-1 ASSEARATNYGYT
TRBV5-6 ASSTTGTGAYNEQF
TRBV5-1 ASSLGGTEQETQY
TRBV11-2 ASSLDHTGEREKLF
TRBV19 ASNRDRVNTGELF
TRBV7-8 ASSPGTSGGAVYEQY
TRBV7-6 ASSLRGNTIY
TRBV6-5 ASSYSNRGGYT
TRBV11-2 ASSLGGVNSPLH
TRBV19 ASKTRQVRELF
TRBV5-4 ASSLGGQNTEAF
TRBV7-3 ASALAGLNEQF